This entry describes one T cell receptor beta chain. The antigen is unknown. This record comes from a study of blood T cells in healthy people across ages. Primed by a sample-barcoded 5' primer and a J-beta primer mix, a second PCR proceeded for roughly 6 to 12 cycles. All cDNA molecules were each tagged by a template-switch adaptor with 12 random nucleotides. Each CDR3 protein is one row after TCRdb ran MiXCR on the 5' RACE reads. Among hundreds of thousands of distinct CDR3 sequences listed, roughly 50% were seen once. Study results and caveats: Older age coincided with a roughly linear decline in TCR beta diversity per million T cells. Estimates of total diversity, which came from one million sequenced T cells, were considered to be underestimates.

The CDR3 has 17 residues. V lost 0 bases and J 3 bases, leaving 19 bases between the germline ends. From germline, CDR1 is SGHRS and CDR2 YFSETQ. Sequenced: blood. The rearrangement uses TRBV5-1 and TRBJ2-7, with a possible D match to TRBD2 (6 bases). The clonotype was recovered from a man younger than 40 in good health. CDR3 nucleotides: TGCGCCAGCAGCTTGGACCCTCCCGGCGGGGCTCTCTACGAGCAGTACTTC. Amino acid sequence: CASSLDPPGGALYEQYF.